The rows below give T cell receptor beta chains drawn from one sample of a study of immune evolution from preneoplasia to lung adenocarcinoma. The assay was immunoSEQ multiplex PCR, and TCRdb's table has in-frame clones only and misses some. The sample has under 45,000 clones, more than 60% seen once. Sequenced input: FFPE invasive lung adenocarcinoma tissue. These receptors came from a person between 55 and 69 years old with lung adenocarcinoma. Each CDR3 is given with its conserved first and last residue. The D gene is left open where the match is weak. Clone size is not always given. Where it is, it says once, few, many or a class for expanded clones.

TRBJ2-1 | TRBV7-6 | - | - | TGTGCCAGCAGCTCACCTGGAGGACAGCTGGGGTCCCGGGATGAGCAGTTCTTC | CASSSPGGQLGSRDEQFF
TRBJ2-4 | TRBV4-2 | - | - | TGTGCCAGCAGCCAAGATTGGGGTGGCGGGGCCAAAAACATTCAGTACTTC | CASSQDWGGGAKNIQYF
TRBJ2-3 | TRBV28 | TRBD2 | - | TGTGCCAGCCCCCCAGGCGGACTAGCGGGAGGGGGTCTGTCAGATACGCAGTATTTT | CASPPGGLAGGGLSDTQYF
TRBJ1-5 | TRBV6-5 | - | - | TGTGCCAGCAGTTTAACAGGGACCGCGCCCCAGCATTTT | CASSLTGTAPQHF
TRBJ2-7 | TRBV6-1 | TRBD1 | - | TGTGCCAGCAGTGAAAGGGACAGCGCTTCCTACGAGCAGTACTTC | CASSERDSASYEQYF
TRBJ2-3 | TRBV5-1 | TRBD1 | - | TGCGCCAGCAGCCCCGGACAGGTCCTGAGCACAGATACGCAGTATTTT | CASSPGQVLSTDTQYF
TRBJ2-7 | TRBV11-3 | - | - | TGTGCCAGCAGCTTAGATCGTCGTCACGAGCAGTACTTC | CASSLDRRHEQYF
TRBJ2-7 | TRBV7-6 | TRBD1 | - | TGTGCCAGCAGCTTAGGTGGCAGGGGGCTCGAGCAGTACTTC | CASSLGGRGLEQYF
TRBJ1-1 | TRBV11-2 | TRBD1 | - | TGTGCCAGCAGCTACGCTACACAGGGGACCACTGAAGCTTTCTTT | CASSYATQGTTEAFF
TRBJ2-5 | TRBV30 | - | once | TGTGCCTGGAGTCTTACCCGGAAAGAGACCCAGTACTTC | CAWSLTRKETQYF
TRBJ1-2 | TRBV30 | - | - | TGTGCCTGGAGTGGGGCCTCCCTAGGCTACACCTTC | CAWSGASLGYTF